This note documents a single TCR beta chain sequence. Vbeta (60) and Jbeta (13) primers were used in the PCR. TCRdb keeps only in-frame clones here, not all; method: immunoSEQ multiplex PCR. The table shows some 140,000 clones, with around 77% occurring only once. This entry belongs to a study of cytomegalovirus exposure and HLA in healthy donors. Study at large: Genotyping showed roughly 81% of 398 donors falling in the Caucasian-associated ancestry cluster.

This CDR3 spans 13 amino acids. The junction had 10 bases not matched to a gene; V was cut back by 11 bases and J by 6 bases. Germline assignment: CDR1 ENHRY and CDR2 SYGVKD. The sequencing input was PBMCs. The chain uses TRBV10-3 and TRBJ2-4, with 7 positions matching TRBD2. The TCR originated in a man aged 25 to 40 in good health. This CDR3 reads CACGRGGGNIQYF. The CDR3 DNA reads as TGTGCCTGTGGGAGGGGAGGTGGAAACATTCAGTACTTC.